These T cell receptor beta chains were read from a single sample in a study of shared clonotypes between healthy human individuals. Clones were sequenced by immunoSEQ multiplex PCR, and TCRdb holds only the in-frame ones, with some missing. The table has about 1.1 million clones, 78% seen once. Sequences were obtained from memory CD4+ T cells from PBMCs. The receptors here all came from a young man in good health. Some clones in this sample may be carry-over from other donors' samples. CDR3s include the opening cysteine and the closing phenylalanine or tryptophan. A D gene is named only where the DNA matches it firmly. Where a row states a size, it is once, few, many or the class of an expanded clone; other rows omit it.

clone_size	d_call	j_call	v_call	cdr3_length	cdr3_aa	cdr3_nt
-	-	TRBJ1-3	TRBV6-1	14	CASSEAGSGNTIYF	TGTGCCAGCAGTGAAGCAGGATCTGGAAACACCATATATTTT
once	-	TRBJ2-2	TRBV5-4	13	CASSRDWGGELFF	TGTGCCAGCAGTAGAGACTGGGGCGGGGAGCTGTTTTTT
-	-	TRBJ2-2	TRBV6-1	14	CASIKSQNTGELFF	TGTGCCAGCATTAAAAGCCAGAACACCGGGGAGCTGTTTTTT
-	-	TRBJ1-2	TRBV6-1	13	CASSEQVLYGYTF	TGTGCCAGCAGTGAGCAGGTTTTGTATGGCTACACCTTC
once	-	TRBJ2-2	TRBV7-7	16	CASSSGSGRNTGELFF	TGTGCCAGCAGCTCAGGCTCCGGGCGGAACACCGGGGAGCTGTTTTTT
-	-	TRBJ1-2	TRBV7-2	14	CASSSTGRFYGYTF	TGTGCCAGCAGCTCCACGGGCCGATTCTATGGCTACACCTTC
-	-	TRBJ1-1	TRBV21-1	17	CASSKALAGTLDTEAFF	TGTGCCAGCAGCAAAGCGTTGGCGGGAACTTTGGACACTGAAGCTTTCTTT
-	TRBD2	TRBJ2-1	TRBV7-3	14	CASKTSGRASEQFF	TGTGCCAGCAAGACTAGCGGGAGGGCAAGCGAGCAGTTCTTC
-	-	TRBJ1-1	TRBV11-2	15	CASSGFDTSALRAFF	TGTGCCAGCAGCGGGTTCGACACCTCCGCCCTCAGGGCTTTCTTT
once	TRBD2	TRBJ2-3	TRBV5-4	16	CASSLRAGASTDTQYF	TGTGCCAGCAGCTTACGAGCGGGGGCAAGCACAGATACGCAGTATTTT
few	-	TRBJ2-3	TRBV7-9	12	CASSPTGWAQYF	TGTGCCAGCAGCCCCACGGGCTGGGCGCAGTATTTT
-	TRBD2	TRBJ2-1	TRBV7-3	17	CASSSLASGSSPEGQFF	TGTGCCAGCAGCTCCCTGGCTAGCGGGAGTTCCCCCGAGGGGCAGTTCTTC
-	TRBD2	TRBJ2-1	TRBV4-2	17	CASSLIAGEGSYNEQFF	TGTGCCAGCAGCCTTATAGCGGGAGAAGGATCCTACAATGAGCAGTTCTTC
-	-	TRBJ2-3	TRBV10-3	14	CAIRNTVGADTQYF	TGTGCCATCAGGAACACAGTGGGGGCAGATACGCAGTATTTT